Shown below are 5 T cell receptor beta chains from a single sample sequenced in a study of OX40 agonist ivuxolimab in advanced cancers. Sequencing was performed with immunoSEQ multiplex PCR; in TCRdb, only in-frame clones are kept and a portion is missing. In the table there are approximately 76,000 clones, over 75% of which are singletons. The starting material was CD4+ or CD8+ T cells sorted from blood, obtained in a trial of the OX40 agonist ivuxolimab. The receptors stem from an adult with an advanced solid tumor such as melanoma, head and neck, liver or kidney cancer.

The rearrangement uses TRBV2 and TRBJ1-6; no reliable D call. Trimming took off 2 bases at V and 4 bases at J, with 9 bases between the two ends. Germline CDR1 and CDR2: SNHLY and FYNNEI. CDR3 length: 15 amino acids. CDR3: CASSEPQPYNSPLHF. CDR3 nucleotides: TGTGCCAGCAGTGAACCGCAGCCTTATAATTCACCCCTCCACTTT.

The rearrangement uses TRBV29-1 and TRBJ2-1; D remains ambiguous. The V gene lost 1 base and the J gene lost 5 bases, with 6 bases spanning the gap. The CDR3 spans 12 residues. In germline, CDR1 is SQVTM, CDR2 ANQGSEA. The DNA for the CDR3 is TGCAGCGTTGAAGTTCAGCACAATGAGCAGTTCTTC. Its protein product is CSVEVQHNEQFF.

This clone was detected only once. V gene TRBV5-1 combines with J gene TRBJ2-5, with 7 bases fitting TRBD2. The CDR3 has 14 residues. The V and J ends lost 4 bases and 4 bases, in that order; junction bases with no gene match: 7. Per the germline V gene, CDR1 is SGHRS and CDR2 is YFSETQ. CDR3 coding DNA: TGCGCCAGCAGCGATCAGACTAGCACAGAGACCCAGTACTTC. Its protein is CASSDQTSTETQYF.

This chain links TRBV7-2 with TRBJ2-1; 8 nucleotides agree with TRBD2. J gave up 3 bases and V 5 bases, and 6 bases lay outside the gene matches. CDR3 length: 15 amino acids. Germline V CDR1 and CDR2: SGHTA, FQGNSA. This chain's CDR3 is CASSPPGGDYNEQFF. The CDR3 nucleotides read TGTGCCAGCAGCCCCCCGGGGGGGGACTACAATGAGCAGTTCTTC. Complete variable domain (other parts from reference TRBV7-2 and TRBJ2-1): GAGVSQSPSNKVTEKGKDVELRCDPISGHTALYWYRQSLGQGLEFLIYFQGNSAPDKSGLPSDRFSAERTGGSVSTLTIQRTQQEDSAVYLCASSPPGGDYNEQFFGPGTRLTVL.

V gene TRBV7-2 combines with J gene TRBJ1-6; no clear D. Germline CDR1 and CDR2: SGHTA and FQGNSA. This CDR3 has 13 residues. Trimming shortened V by 5 bases and J by 8 bases, and 10 bases separated the two germline ends. The CDR3 bases are TGTGCCAGCAGCGCGACTTTGTATTCACCCCTCCACTTT. Translating it yields CASSATLYSPLHF.